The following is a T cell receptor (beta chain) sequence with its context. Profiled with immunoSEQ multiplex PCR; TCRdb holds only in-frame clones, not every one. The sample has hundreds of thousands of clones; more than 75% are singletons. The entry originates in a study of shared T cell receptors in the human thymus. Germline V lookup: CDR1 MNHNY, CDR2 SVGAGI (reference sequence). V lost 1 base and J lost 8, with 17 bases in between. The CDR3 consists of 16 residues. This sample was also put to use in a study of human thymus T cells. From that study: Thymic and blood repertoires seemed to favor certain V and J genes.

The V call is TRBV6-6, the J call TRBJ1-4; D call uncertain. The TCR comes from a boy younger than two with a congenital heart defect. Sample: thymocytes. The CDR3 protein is CASSYFNLIANEKLFF. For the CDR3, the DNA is TGTGCCAGCAGTTACTTCAACCTGATAGCCAACGAAAAACTGTTTTTT.